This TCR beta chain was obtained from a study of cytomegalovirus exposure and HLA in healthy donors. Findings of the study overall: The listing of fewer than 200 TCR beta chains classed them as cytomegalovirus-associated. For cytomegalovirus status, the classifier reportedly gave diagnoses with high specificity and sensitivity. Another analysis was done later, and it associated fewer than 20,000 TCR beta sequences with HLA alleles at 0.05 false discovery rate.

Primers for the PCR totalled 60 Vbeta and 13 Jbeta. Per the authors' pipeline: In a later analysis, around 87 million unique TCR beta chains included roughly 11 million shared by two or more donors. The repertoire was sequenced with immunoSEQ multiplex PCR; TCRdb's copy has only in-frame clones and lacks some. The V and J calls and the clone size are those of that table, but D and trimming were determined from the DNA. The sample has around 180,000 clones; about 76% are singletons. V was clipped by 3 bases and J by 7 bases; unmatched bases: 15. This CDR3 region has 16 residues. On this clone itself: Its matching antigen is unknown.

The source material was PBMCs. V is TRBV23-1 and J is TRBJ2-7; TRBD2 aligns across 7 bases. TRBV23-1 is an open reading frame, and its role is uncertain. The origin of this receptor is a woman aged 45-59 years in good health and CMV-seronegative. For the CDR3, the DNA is TGCGCCAGCAGTCACCGGGCGGGCGGGAGCTCGAGAGAGCAGTACTTC. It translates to CASSHRAGGSSREQYF.